This TCR beta chain was obtained from a study of CD8+ T cells in alopecia areata. With 2 bases clipped from V and 3 bases from J, the junction kept 8 bases outside the gene matches. The CDR3 contains 16 residues. CDR1 is SGHRS and CDR2 is YFSETQ in the germline V gene. cDNA serving as the sequencing template came from extracted, reverse transcribed RNA. Assay used: immunoSEQ multiplex PCR; TCRdb lists only in-frame clones, some missing. In the table there are 150,000 to 200,000 clones, 50% to 60% of which are singletons. Sequences were obtained from CD4+ T cells sorted from blood. The TCR originated in a human donor in good health. This chain joins TRBV5-1 and TRBJ2-3, with 8 bases that match TRBD2. The CDR3 here is CASSFARTSGTDTQYF. The CDR3 bases are TGCGCCAGCAGCTTCGCCCGAACTAGCGGTACAGATACGCAGTATTTT.